This note documents a single TCR beta chain sequence. Antigen specificity is unknown. This sample is part of a study of OX40 agonist ivuxolimab in advanced cancers. About the research overall: At 0.01 to 10 mg/kg, ivuxolimab was administered intravenously to patients every 2 weeks.

The V end was cut by 3 bases, the J end by 1 base, with 6 bases between. In germline, CDR1 is SQVTM, CDR2 ANQGSEA. CDR3 length equals 13 residues. The protocol was immunoSEQ multiplex PCR, while the TCRdb copy is restricted to in-frame clones and leaves out a portion. Of tens of thousands of clones in the sample, approximately 91% were seen once. Findings of the study overall: The work left the antigen specificity of expanded peripheral T cells undetermined.

This specimen was CD4+ or CD8+ T cells sorted from blood, taken in a trial of the OX40 agonist ivuxolimab. The chain links TRBV29-1 to TRBJ2-2; D might be TRBD1 (5 bases). This receptor was obtained from an adult with an advanced solid tumor such as melanoma, head and neck, liver or kidney cancer. The CDR3 sequence is CSVDQGNTGELFF. CDR3 sequence (DNA): TGCAGCGTTGACCAGGGGAACACCGGGGAGCTGTTTTTT.